Presented here are 9 T cell receptor beta chains from one specimen sequenced in a study of blood T cell repertoires in COVID-19 (dated by TCRdb to 2018 to 2020). Receptors were amplified or captured by the immunoSEQ multiplex PCR assay. The clones in this table, taken by TCRdb from immuneACCESS, are in-frame only. Not every clone is retained; where verified, under half of the shortfall comes from an unresolved V gene, and the cause of the rest is unknown. For this sample the table gives roughly 250,000 clones, of which 75% to 85% were detected only once. The biggest ten clones account for approximately 4.5% of the sample. Source material: peripheral blood. The receptors stem from a woman in her 70s with acute or convalescent COVID-19.

The rearrangement uses TRBV6-1 and TRBJ2-3, with D possibly TRBD2 on 7 matching bases. Germline CDR1 MNHNS, CDR2 SASEGT. Trimming took off 4 bases at V and 4 bases at J, with 21 bases between the two ends. CDR3 length: 17 amino acids. CDR3 coding DNA: TGTGCCAGCAGTGGGCCTGGGGGGGCCCCCTGGGCAGATACGCAGTATTTT. As protein: CASSGPGGAPWADTQYF.

V usage is TRBV5-1 and J usage is TRBJ2-7; a possible D gene is TRBD1 (6 bases). CDR1 is SGHRS and CDR2 is YFSETQ in the germline V gene. V gave up 0 bases and J gave up 4 bases, with 14 bases separating them. This CDR3 contains 15 residues. The CDR3 region is CASSLDGTTFYEQYF. Here the CDR3 DNA reads TGCGCCAGCAGCTTGGACGGGACAACTTTTTACGAGCAGTACTTC.

The DNA for the CDR3 is TGTGCCAGCAGCTTAGACCCGACAGGGCCCACAGAGACCCAGTACTTC. It is translated as CASSLDPTGPTETQYF. The chain recombines TRBV11-2 with TRBJ2-5; 7 bases map to TRBD1. CDR1 is SGHAT and CDR2 is FQNNGV in the germline V gene. The trim removed 0 bases at V and 4 bases at J, leaving 8 bases unmatched. This CDR3 contains 16 residues.

V and J are TRBV7-8 and TRBJ1-6; tentatively, D is TRBD1 (5 bases). In germline, CDR1 is SGHVS, CDR2 FQNEAQ. CDR3 length: 15 amino acids. Trimming cost V 1 base and J 10 bases, with 14 bases left between them. This CDR3 is CASSLEGRDSSPLHF. Written as DNA, the CDR3 is TGTGCCAGCAGCTTAGAAGGCAGGGATTCATCACCCCTCCACTTT.

J is TRBJ1-1 and V is TRBV4-2; D not certain. Germline V gene lookup returns CDR1 LGHNA and CDR2 YNFKEQ. The CDR3 spans 14 residues. V was shortened by 1 base and J by 7 bases, with 13 bases between the two germline ends. The CDR3 bases are TGTGCCAGCAGCCAAGCTTCCTTGGGCCGTGAAGCTTTCTTT. Protein: CASSQASLGREAFF.

This clone was observed a few times. The chain couples TRBV5-1 to TRBJ1-4, with D perhaps matching TRBD1 (5 bases). Between the trimmed V and J ends, which lost 1 base and 0 bases, there was a span of 7 bases. Germline V gene lookup returns CDR1 SGHRS and CDR2 YFSETQ. This CDR3 is 15 amino acids long. The CDR3 nucleotides read TGCGCCAGCAGCTTGTTGACAGCAACTAATGAAAAACTGTTTTTT. This sequence encodes CASSLLTATNEKLFF.

This chain joins TRBV25-1 and TRBJ1-1; no firm D call. The ends were cut back, 4 bases at V and 4 bases at J, with 10 bases in the middle. Germline V gene sequence: CDR1 MGHDK, CDR2 SYGVNS. CDR3 length: 13 amino acids. As DNA, the CDR3 is TGTGCCAGCAGTGGGATGGAGGGCACTGAAGCTTTCTTT. Amino acids: CASSGMEGTEAFF.

This chain links TRBV2 with TRBJ2-7; 9 bases match TRBD2. Germline V CDR1 and CDR2: SNHLY, FYNNEI. The CDR3 covers 15 residues. V lost 5 bases and J lost 0; bases outside the gene matches: 5. CDR3 bases: TGTGCCAGCAGTTATCAGCGGGGGGCCTCCTACGAGCAGTACTTC. Translation gives CASSYQRGASYEQYF.

This clone was seen a handful of times. The chain couples TRBV11-2 to TRBJ1-3, with D possibly being TRBD1 (6 bases). The V gene's germline CDR1 is SGHAT and CDR2 FQNNGV. With 5 bases removed from V and 0 bases from J, the gap between germline ends came to 23 bases. The CDR3 is made up of 19 amino acids. DNA of the CDR3: TGTGCCAGCAGCCTAATCTTCAAAAGCAGGGGTGGCTCTGGAAACACCATATATTTT. Amino acid sequence: CASSLIFKSRGGSGNTIYF.